A selection of T cell receptor beta chains follows, all from one sample in a study of T cells in Graves' hyperthyroidism and ophthalmopathy. TCRdb reprocessed the multiplex PCR reads with MiXCR, giving one entry per CDR3 protein. This table holds 500,000 to 650,000 distinct CDR3 sequences, 14% found once. Specimen: blood. These receptors all come from a woman in her thirties or forties with Graves' hyperthyroidism. Each CDR3 is given with its conserved first and last residue. Fields, in order: J gene, clone size, V gene, D gene, CDR3 protein, CDR3 DNA. A D gene is named only where the DNA matches it firmly. Clone size is shown for a subset of rows, as once, few, many or a class of expanded clone.

TRBJ1-5 few TRBV11-3 - CASSPGGGSGNQPQHF TGTGCCAGCAGCCCCGGGGGTGGGAGTGGCAATCAGCCCCAGCATTTT
TRBJ2-2 - TRBV20-1 - CSATGNTGELFF TGCAGTGCAACGGGGAACACCGGGGAGCTGTTTTTT
TRBJ2-3 - TRBV9 - CASSVGGSSQSTDTQYF TGTGCCAGCAGCGTAGGTGGCTCCTCCCAAAGCACAGATACGCAGTATTTT
TRBJ2-3 many TRBV12-3/TRBV12-4 TRBD2 CASSASGRLTQYF TGTGCCAGCAGTGCTAGCGGGAGGCTAACGCAGTATTTT
TRBJ2-1 few TRBV18 TRBD2 CASSPQTSGGLYNEQFF TGTGCCAGCTCACCGCAGACTAGCGGGGGACTTTACAATGAGCAGTTCTTC
TRBJ2-2 many TRBV12-3/TRBV12-4 - CASSPGLLVGELFF TGTGCCAGCAGCCCGGGACTGCTAGTCGGGGAGCTGTTTTTT
TRBJ2-7 many TRBV28 TRBD2 CASSLERGPLDEQYF TGTGCCAGCAGTTTAGAGCGGGGGCCCCTGGACGAGCAGTACTTC
TRBJ2-7 many TRBV20-1 TRBD2 CSARVLAEKLGEQYF TGCAGTGCTAGAGTTCTAGCGGAAAAATTGGGGGAGCAGTACTTC
TRBJ2-1 many TRBV20-1 TRBD2 CSAKAGGSRGEQFF TGCAGTGCTAAAGCGGGAGGTTCTCGGGGTGAGCAGTTCTTC
TRBJ1-2 few TRBV18 TRBD1 CASSSRDRVNYGYTF TGTGCCAGCTCATCTCGGGACAGGGTTAACTATGGCTACACCTTC
TRBJ1-6 - TRBV6-5 - CASSYSRDPVSPLHF TGTGCCAGCAGTTACTCGAGGGACCCGGTATCACCCCTCCACTTT
TRBJ2-5 many TRBV20-1 TRBD2 CSARGGSGRAEETQYF TGCAGTGCTAGAGGGGGAAGCGGGAGGGCCGAGGAGACCCAGTACTTC
TRBJ2-3 - TRBV30 - CAWSSTRVSQYF TGTGCCTGGAGTTCTACGCGGGTGTCGCAGTATTTT
TRBJ2-3 - TRBV19 - CASKTTHRGVSDTQYF TGTGCCAGTAAAACCACCCACCGCGGGGTTTCAGATACGCAGTATTTT
TRBJ2-7 many TRBV27 - CASSLSARQGNLYEQYF TGTGCCAGCAGTTTATCTGCAAGGCAGGGGAATCTCTACGAGCAGTACTTC
TRBJ1-1 many TRBV28 - CASRDGDMNTEAFF TGTGCCAGCAGAGATGGGGACATGAACACTGAAGCTTTCTTT
TRBJ2-2 - TRBV28 TRBD1 CATKTGQGAATGELFF TGTGCCACCAAAACGGGACAGGGGGCAGCCACCGGGGAGCTGTTTTTT
TRBJ1-4 - TRBV9 TRBD1 CASSPDRGPNEKLFF TGTGCCAGCAGCCCAGACAGGGGGCCTAATGAAAAACTGTTTTTT
TRBJ1-1 few TRBV6-1 TRBD1 CAAIRTGALGEAFF TGTGCCGCTATAAGGACAGGGGCCTTGGGTGAAGCTTTCTTT
TRBJ2-2 many TRBV24-1 TRBD1 CATSDLKKTGVNTGELFF TGTGCCACCAGTGACCTAAAAAAGACAGGGGTGAACACCGGGGAGCTGTTTTTT
TRBJ2-1 many TRBV7-9 TRBD1 CASSSKGQGDHNEQFF TGTGCCAGCAGCTCAAAGGGACAGGGGGATCACAATGAGCAGTTCTTC
TRBJ1-5 few TRBV4-2 - CASSHGDVQPQHF TGTGCCAGCAGCCACGGGGACGTTCAGCCCCAGCATTTT
TRBJ1-1 many TRBV5-1 - CASSLRGETEAFF TGCGCCAGCAGCTTGAGAGGGGAGACTGAAGCTTTCTTT
TRBJ2-1 many TRBV6-2/TRBV6-3 TRBD2 CASSPRGLAASSSYNEQFF TGTGCCAGCAGTCCGCGGGGACTAGCGGCCTCGAGCTCCTACAATGAGCAGTTCTTC
TRBJ2-5 few TRBV2 - CASSVTGGPKTQYF TGTGCCAGCAGTGTGACTGGCGGGCCGAAGACCCAGTACTTC
TRBJ1-2 few TRBV6-1 TRBD1 CASSSPGTGGYGYTF TGTGCCAGCAGCTCGCCCGGGACAGGAGGCTATGGCTACACCTTC
TRBJ2-1 - TRBV12-3/TRBV12-4 - CASTKTPGVGNEQFF TGTGCCAGCACCAAGACCCCTGGAGTCGGCAATGAGCAGTTCTTC
TRBJ1-5 - TRBV20-1 TRBD1 CSATTGSNQPQHF TGCAGTGCTACGACAGGGAGTAATCAGCCCCAGCATTTT
TRBJ2-1 many TRBV2 TRBD2 CASSDRTSGNNEQFF TGTGCCAGCAGTGACCGGACTAGCGGGAACAATGAGCAGTTCTTC
TRBJ2-7 many TRBV5-1 TRBD1 CASSGVPGQGSYEQYF TGCGCCAGCAGCGGGGTTCCGGGACAGGGCTCCTACGAGCAGTACTTC
TRBJ2-2 few TRBV29-1 - CSVVGGDNTGELFF TGCAGCGTTGTTGGAGGGGACAACACCGGGGAGCTGTTTTTT
TRBJ2-1 many TRBV3-1 - CASSQVNLYNEQFF TGTGCCAGCAGCCAAGTGAACCTTTACAATGAGCAGTTCTTC
TRBJ1-2 many TRBV10-3 TRBD1 CAISESGSSGQSYGYTF TGTGCCATCAGTGAGTCAGGGTCATCGGGACAGAGCTATGGCTACACCTTC
TRBJ1-1 many TRBV12-3/TRBV12-4 - CASSFEVNTEAFF TGTGCCAGCAGTTTTGAAGTGAACACTGAAGCTTTCTTT
TRBJ2-5 few TRBV24-1 - CATSETGPGATQYF TGTGCCACCAGTGAGACAGGTCCAGGGGCGACCCAGTACTTC
TRBJ2-1 many TRBV5-1 TRBD1 CASSIGDREWNEQFF TGCGCCAGCAGCATAGGGGACAGGGAGTGGAATGAGCAGTTCTTC
TRBJ2-7 few TRBV7-9 - CASSTTAISYEQYF TGTGCCAGCAGCACGACAGCTATCTCCTACGAGCAGTACTTC
TRBJ2-7 - TRBV3-1 TRBD1 CASSQDGTALSTNEQYF TGTGCCAGCAGCCAAGACGGGACAGCCCTCTCGACGAACGAGCAGTACTTC
TRBJ2-7 many TRBV18 - CASSRDTSSYEQYF TGTGCCAGCTCCCGGGACACGAGCTCCTACGAGCAGTACTTC
TRBJ2-7 few TRBV20-1 - CSARPLLKALSSYEQYF TGCAGTGCTAGGCCCCTGCTAAAGGCGCTGAGCTCCTACGAGCAGTACTTC
TRBJ1-5 - TRBV19 - CASSIVPDSNQPQHF TGTGCCAGTAGTATAGTACCAGATAGCAATCAGCCCCAGCATTTT
TRBJ2-7 many TRBV7-9 TRBD1 CASSLGDRPLLEQYF TGTGCCAGCAGCTTGGGGGACAGACCTCTCCTCGAGCAGTACTTC
TRBJ2-6 few TRBV6-6 - CASSYSVGGNSGANVLTF TGTGCCAGCAGTTACTCGGTGGGAGGCAACTCTGGGGCCAACGTCCTGACTTTC
TRBJ1-1 - TRBV11-2 - CASSRGSLGAEAFF TGTGCCAGCAGCCGTGGGTCCCTGGGGGCTGAAGCTTTCTTT
TRBJ2-3 many TRBV11-2 - CASSLGANGDTQYF TGTGCCAGCAGCTTAGGGGCTAATGGAGATACGCAGTATTTT
TRBJ1-1 many TRBV11-2 - CASSLGRGRGAFF TGTGCCAGCAGCTTAGGTCGGGGGCGGGGGGCTTTCTTT
TRBJ2-3 - TRBV5-1 TRBD2 CASTSLAGEADTQYF TGCGCCAGCACCTCACTAGCGGGAGAGGCAGATACGCAGTATTTT
TRBJ2-5 many TRBV20-1 - CSANPTAVETQYF TGCAGTGCTAACCCCACTGCGGTCGAGACCCAGTACTTC
TRBJ1-1 many TRBV5-8 - CASSLAQVPMNTEAFF TGTGCCAGCAGCTTGGCTCAGGTCCCAATGAACACTGAAGCTTTCTTT
TRBJ2-3 few TRBV7-2 - CASTSSYLSTDTQYF TGTGCCAGCACCTCATCCTACCTGAGCACAGATACGCAGTATTTT
TRBJ1-5 many TRBV28 - CASTLLGGGSSNQPQHF TGTGCCAGCACCCTCCTCGGCGGGGGGTCGAGCAATCAGCCCCAGCATTTT
TRBJ2-1 many TRBV20-1 TRBD2 CSARTLAHSYNEQFF TGCAGTGCTAGAACACTAGCGCACTCCTACAATGAGCAGTTCTTC
TRBJ1-2 - TRBV9 - CASSVGGGDYGYTF TGTGCCAGCAGCGTAGGTGGGGGGGACTATGGCTACACCTTC
TRBJ2-1 - TRBV20-1 TRBD1 CSARYGTGRPEQFF TGCAGTGCTAGATACGGGACAGGCCGACCTGAGCAGTTCTTC
TRBJ2-7 many TRBV6-1 - CASRNRDGTYEQYF TGTGCCAGCAGAAACCGGGACGGTACCTACGAGCAGTACTTC
TRBJ2-3 - TRBV15 TRBD1 CATSRRQGGTDTQYF TGTGCCACCAGCAGAAGACAGGGGGGCACAGATACGCAGTATTTT
TRBJ2-7 - TRBV4-1 TRBD2 CASSQDLLAGNNEQYF TGCGCCAGCAGCCAAGATCTGCTAGCGGGAAATAACGAGCAGTACTTC